Below are 29 T cell receptor beta chains sequenced from a single sample in a study of identical twins. TCRdb re-derived calls from the 5' RACE reads in MiXCR, one entry per CDR3 protein. The sample contains about 1.7 million distinct CDR3 sequences, under 35% of which appear only once. The material sequenced was cord blood. Every receptor here comes from a newborn girl in good health.

This clonotype has only a few counts. The chain combines TRBV13 with TRBJ2-3; 8 nucleotides line up with TRBD2. Per the germline V gene, CDR1 is PRHDT and CDR2 is FYEKMQ (reference sequence). This CDR3 has 14 residues. V gave up 1 base and J gave up 4 bases; unmatched junction bases: 1. The CDR3 sequence is CASSLVGRADTQYF. CDR3 bases: TGTGCCAGCAGCTTAGTCGGGAGGGCAGATACGCAGTATTTT.

The sample holds a few counts of this clonotype. The chain's CDR3 is CASRSGELLLNEQFF. The CDR3 DNA follows: TGTGCCAGCAGGTCAGGAGAGTTGTTGTTGAATGAGCAGTTCTTC. This chain uses TRBV6-6 with TRBJ2-1; D gene uncertain. The CDR3 is 15 residues long. Deletions cut 6 bases from V and 7 bases from J, with 19 bases between. CDR1 and CDR2 (germline): MNHNY, SVGAGI (reference sequence).

V is TRBV3-1 and J is TRBJ2-1; D possibly corresponds to TRBD2 (6 bases). V was trimmed by 1 base and J by 8 bases, leaving 9 bases between them. The CDR3 contains 13 residues. Germline values: CDR1 LGHDT, CDR2 YNNKEL (reference sequence). CDR3 amino acids: CASSQARGYEQFF. The CDR3 DNA sequence: TGTGCCAGCAGCCAAGCCCGGGGGTATGAGCAGTTCTTC.

This clonotype has just a few counts. The V and J genes are TRBV4-1 and TRBJ2-7; TRBD2 aligns across 7 bases. Germline values: CDR1 MGHRA, CDR2 YSYEKL. The CDR3 totals 16 residues. The ends lost 0 bases at V and 3 bases at J; junction bases unmatched: 8. The CDR3 reads CASSQEDFGGFYEQYF. CDR3 DNA: TGCGCCAGCAGCCAAGAAGACTTCGGGGGGTTCTACGAGCAGTACTTC.

The CDR3 sequence is CASSLELAAGTQYF. For the CDR3, the DNA is TGTGCCAGCAGCTTAGAACTAGCGGCGGGTACGCAGTATTTT. V is TRBV11-2 and J is TRBJ2-3, with 8 nucleotides matching TRBD2. Germline CDR1 and CDR2: SGHAT and FQNNGV. The CDR3 consists of 14 residues. V shed 0 bases, J shed 8 bases, and the junction held 4 bases outside the gene matches.

This clonotype turned up a few times. This chain joins TRBV5-1 and TRBJ2-5; D is unresolved. V was cut by 3 bases and J by 5 bases, with 14 bases left in between. The CDR3 consists of 14 residues. Germline V gene data show CDR1 as SGHRS and CDR2 as YFSETQ. The CDR3 protein is CASSYPESGETQYF. The DNA of the CDR3 is TGCGCCAGCAGCTACCCAGAGAGTGGGGAGACCCAGTACTTC.

CDR3 bases: TGTGCCAGCAGCTTAGTTCCCCGGGGGACTAGCGGGGGGAATGAGCAGTTCTTC. Translating gives CASSLVPRGTSGGNEQFF. V is TRBV11-1 and J is TRBJ2-1; 15 bases are a match to TRBD2. This CDR3 spans 18 amino acids. V lost 1 base to trimming and J lost 7 bases; unmatched junction nucleotides: 8. Per germline, CDR1 SGHAT and CDR2 FQDESV (reference sequence). Based on the CDR3 plus reference TRBV11-1 and TRBJ2-1, the full variable domain is EAEVAQSPRYKITEKSQAVAFWCDPISGHATLYWYRQILGQGPELLVQFQDESVVDDSQLPKDRFSAERLKGVDSTLKIQPAELGDSAMYLCASSLVPRGTSGGNEQFFGPGTRLTVL.

V usage is TRBV27 and J usage is TRBJ2-1, with 12 bases matching TRBD2. Germline CDR1 is MNHEY and CDR2 is SMNVEV (reference sequence). CDR3 size: 14 residues. The V and J ends lost 5 bases and 8 bases, in that order; junction bases with no gene match: 4. The CDR3 sequence: CASSATSGSDEQFF. The CDR3 nucleotides read TGTGCCAGCAGTGCGACTAGCGGGAGCGATGAGCAGTTCTTC.

This clonotype appeared a few times. The gene calls are TRBV4-2 and TRBJ2-7; 10 positions agree with TRBD1. The CDR3 runs 14 residues. Germline-derived CDR1 and CDR2 are LGHNA and YNFKEQ. J lost 7 bases, V lost 0 bases, and 3 bases had no gene match. CDR3 sequence reads: CASSQEWTGGEQYF. The CDR3, as DNA: TGTGCCAGCAGCCAAGAGTGGACAGGGGGAGAGCAGTACTTC.

This clonotype was seen repeatedly, ten times or more. The chain recombines TRBV10-3 with TRBJ2-5; 11 bases fit TRBD2. In germline, CDR1 is ENHRY, CDR2 SYGVKD. With 0 bases clipped from V and 6 bases from J, the junction kept 6 bases outside the gene matches. This CDR3 comprises 16 residues. The CDR3 loop is CAISESLAGGVKTQYF. The CDR3 nucleotides are TGTGCCATCAGTGAGTCCCTAGCGGGGGGCGTAAAGACCCAGTACTTC.

The sample holds a few counts of this clonotype. The rearrangement links TRBV15 to TRBJ2-4; D remains ambiguous. From germline, CDR1 is LNHNV and CDR2 YYDKDF (reference sequence). Trimming cost V 0 bases and J 3 bases, with 3 bases left between them. CDR3 size: 13 residues. CDR3 sequence: CATSREYKNIQYF. The CDR3 DNA reads as TGTGCCACCAGCAGAGAATACAAAAACATTCAGTACTTC.

This clonotype has just a few counts. The rearrangement uses TRBV24-1 and TRBJ2-3; 9 nucleotides line up with TRBD2. Germline CDR1 and CDR2: KGHDR and SFDVKD. The CDR3 covers 16 residues. Trimming at V came to 3 bases and at J to 2 bases, leaving 5 bases not matched to a gene. CDR3 DNA sequence: TGTGCCACCAGTGATAGCGGGAGGCCCCTCACAGATACGCAGTATTTT. It specifies CATSDSGRPLTDTQYF.

The chain carries TRBV2 and TRBJ2-4; no clear D. The tail of the sequence fits TRBJ2-7 better, so the J call may be wrong. This CDR3 contains 14 residues. Per germline, CDR1 SNHLY and CDR2 FYNNEI. CDR3: CASSEAVSDNEQYF. The CDR3 DNA reads as TGTGCCAGCAGTGAGGCGGTCTCTGATAACGAGCAGTACTTC.

The rearrangement joins TRBV29-1 to TRBJ2-3, with 9 bases aligning to TRBD2. The ends lost 5 bases at V and 1 base at J; junction bases unmatched: 1. The CDR3 length is 13 residues. Germline loops: CDR1 SQVTM, CDR2 ANQGSEA. CDR3 sequence reads: CSVWTSGTDTQYF. CDR3 in DNA: TGCAGCGTTTGGACTAGCGGCACAGATACGCAGTATTTT.

There are a few counts of this clonotype. The chain combines TRBV4-2 with TRBJ2-3; D not certain. Trimming stripped 0 bases from V and 5 bases from J, with 12 bases between. There are 15 residues in the CDR3. Germline CDR1 and CDR2: LGHNA and YNFKEQ. CDR3 residues: CASSQEWQAIDTQYF. The CDR3 DNA sequence: TGTGCCAGCAGCCAAGAATGGCAGGCTATAGATACGCAGTATTTT.

CDR3 amino acids: CASGPQGRKNYGYTF. The CDR3 nucleotides read TGTGCCAGCGGACCCCAGGGCAGAAAGAACTATGGCTACACCTTC. V usage is TRBV27 and J usage is TRBJ1-2; D may be TRBD1 (5 bases). The CDR3 contains 15 residues. CDR1 is MNHEY, CDR2 SMNVEV, per germline (reference sequence). Trimming took 8 bases from V and 2 from J, leaving 18 bases between them.

The chain has TRBV5-1 and TRBJ2-3; D is ambiguous. Trimming shortened V by 1 base and J by 0 bases, and 6 bases separated the two germline ends. The CDR3 is 14 residues long. Germline CDR1 is SGHRS and CDR2 is YFSETQ. CDR3 in DNA: TGCGCCAGCAGCTTGTTTCGGAGCACAGATACGCAGTATTTT. This translates into CASSLFRSTDTQYF.

The rearrangement joins TRBV20-1 to TRBJ1-6; 8 positions match TRBD1. CDR1 DFQATT and CDR2 SNEGSKA come from the germline V gene (reference sequence). Trimming took 3 bases from V and 0 from J; bases not matched to a gene: 7. There are 17 residues in the CDR3. CDR3 sequence (DNA): TGCAGTGCTAGCCGGAACAGGGGGAGCTCCTATAATTCACCCCTCCACTTT. It yields the protein CSASRNRGSSYNSPLHF.

This chain joins TRBV2 and TRBJ2-7; weak D call: TRBD1 (6 bases). Trimming removed 2 bases at V and 3 bases at J, with 14 bases between. Germline CDR1 and CDR2: SNHLY and FYNNEI. This CDR3 contains 15 residues. In DNA, the CDR3 is TGTGCCAGCAGTGAAATGGGGGCCCTGAACTACGAGCAGTACTTC. This translates into CASSEMGALNYEQYF.

This chain connects TRBV7-2 to TRBJ1-4; D possibly corresponds to TRBD1 (5 bases). Germline-derived CDR1 and CDR2 are SGHTA and FQGNSA. The CDR3 is 14 amino acids. Trimming took 6 bases from V and 8 from J, leaving 16 bases between them. CDR3 in amino acids: CASSRGATIEKLFF. The CDR3, as DNA: TGTGCCAGCAGTAGAGGGGCTACTATCGAAAAACTGTTTTTT.

The table lists this clonotype with a count of one. The rearrangement joins TRBV7-6 to TRBJ2-7; D is ambiguous. Looked up from germline, CDR1 is SGHVS and CDR2 is FNYEAQ. The CDR3 is 14 amino acids. The V end lost 2 bases, the J end lost 7 bases, and 15 bases lay between the germline ends. CDR3 residues: CASSLSLRYNEQYF. In DNA form, the CDR3 reads TGTGCCAGCAGCTTAAGTTTGCGTTACAATGAGCAGTACTTC.

This clonotype was counted a few times. CDR3: CASTFRGTSAHNEQFF. Here the CDR3 DNA reads TGTGCCAGCACCTTCCGCGGGACTAGCGCTCACAATGAGCAGTTCTTC. The rearrangement links TRBV27 to TRBJ2-1; the match to TRBD2 covers 10 bases. V was pared by 7 bases and J by 5 bases, with 11 bases of the junction left unmatched. The germline V gene encodes CDR1 MNHEY and CDR2 SMNVEV (reference sequence). The CDR3 is made up of 16 amino acids.

This clonotype has a count of ten or more. The V call is TRBV7-9, the J call TRBJ2-7; possible D gene TRBD1, 5 bases. This CDR3 contains 16 residues. From germline, CDR1 is SEHNR and CDR2 FQNEAQ (reference sequence). V lost 0 bases, J lost 0 bases, and 12 bases lay in between. The CDR3 spells CASSLALQALSYEQYF. CDR3 nucleotide sequence: TGTGCCAGCAGCTTAGCCTTACAGGCCCTCTCCTACGAGCAGTACTTC.

This clonotype was picked up a small number of times. This sequence joins TRBV4-1 and TRBJ1-2; 9 nucleotides align to TRBD1. CDR1 and CDR2 (germline): MGHRA, YSYEKL. V dropped 0 bases and J dropped 4; count of bases not matched to a gene: 3. This CDR3 is 15 amino acids long. The CDR3 region is CASSQDEGQGYGYTF. The CDR3 region has the DNA TGCGCCAGCAGCCAAGATGAGGGACAGGGCTATGGCTACACCTTC.

Only a few counts were recorded for this clonotype. The genes are TRBV25-1 and TRBJ2-1; D may be TRBD1 (5 bases). V was pared by 0 bases and J by 6 bases, with 6 bases between. The germline CDR1 and CDR2 sequences are MGHDK and SYGVNS. The CDR3 spans 13 residues. Here the CDR3 reads CASSEYRANEQFF. The CDR3 region has the DNA TGTGCCAGCAGTGAATACAGGGCCAATGAGCAGTTCTTC.

This clonotype was counted ten times or more. The gene calls are TRBV5-1 and TRBJ2-5; D not resolved. The CDR3 is 12 residues long. V shed 3 bases and J shed 3 bases, with 6 bases lying between them. Germline V lookup: CDR1 SGHRS, CDR2 YFSETQ. Here the CDR3 DNA reads TGCGCCAGCAGCTCCGGAAAAGAGACCCAGTACTTC. This translates into CASSSGKETQYF.

This clonotype was seen ten or more times. CDR3 in amino acids: CATSDTPDRGNEQFF. In DNA, the CDR3 is TGTGCCACCAGTGATACCCCGGACAGGGGCAATGAGCAGTTCTTC. V and J are TRBV24-1 and TRBJ2-1, with 9 bases identical to TRBD1. The CDR3 extends over 15 amino acids. Trimming at V came to 3 bases and at J to 6 bases, leaving 5 bases not matched to a gene. Germline V gene data show CDR1 as KGHDR and CDR2 as SFDVKD.

This clonotype was seen a few times. V and J are TRBV12-3 or TRBV12-4 and TRBJ2-2; TRBD2 matches at 13 bases. V lost 3 bases and J lost 4; bases outside the gene matches: 2. The CDR3 has 16 residues. This CDR3 is CASSFTSGGGTGELFF. The CDR3, as DNA: TGTGCCAGCAGTTTCACTAGCGGGGGGGGCACCGGGGAGCTGTTTTTT.

This clonotype was seen a handful of times. The chain links TRBV20-1 to TRBJ2-7; perhaps TRBD1 as D (6 bases). CDR1 is DFQATT, CDR2 SNEGSKA, per germline (reference sequence). V lost 3 bases, J lost 2 bases, and 14 bases lay in between. The CDR3 extends over 14 amino acids. The CDR3 DNA reads as TGCAGTGCTAGGGCTCAGACAGGCCCCTACGAGCAGTACTTC. It specifies CSARAQTGPYEQYF.